What follows are 7 T cell receptor beta chains derived from one specimen sequenced in a study of T cell changes during pregnancy in multiple sclerosis. The table came from immunoSEQ multiplex PCR; TCRdb's copy has only in-frame clones and leaves some out. The sample consists of around 100,000 clones, 80% to 95% of them appearing once. The starting material was peripheral blood, obtained after pregnancy. These receptors came from a female donor with multiple sclerosis, enrolled in a pregnancy study.

This sequence joins TRBV15 and TRBJ2-7; maybe TRBD1 (5 bases). The CDR3 sequence is 18 residues long. Between the trimmed V and J ends, which lost 0 bases and 4 bases, there was a span of 22 bases. CDR1 is LNHNV, CDR2 YYDKDF, per germline (reference sequence). CDR3 amino acids: CATSRDDPREVALYEQYF. In DNA, the CDR3 is TGTGCCACCAGCAGAGATGACCCCAGGGAAGTGGCGCTATACGAGCAGTACTTC.

The V gene is TRBV14, the J gene TRBJ1-2; tentative D call: TRBD1 (5 bases). The CDR3 is 13 residues long. Between the trimmed V and J ends, which lost 3 bases and 8 bases, there was a span of 13 bases. Germline loops: CDR1 SGHDN, CDR2 FVKESK. CDR3 sequence reads: CASSQLRKGGYTF. In DNA form, the CDR3 reads TGTGCCAGCAGCCAGCTGAGAAAGGGGGGCTACACCTTC.

This clone was seen a single time. This chain joins TRBV19 and TRBJ2-1; the D gene is possibly TRBD2 (6 bases). Germline CDR1 reads LNHDA; CDR2 reads SQIVND (reference sequence). The CDR3 covers 19 residues. Trimming pared 4 bases from V and 0 bases from J, leaving 22 bases between. CDR3 nucleotide sequence: TGTGCCAGTAGTAGGGTAGCGGTCACAGCGGCAGTCTCCTACAATGAGCAGTTCTTC. This encodes CASSRVAVTAAVSYNEQFF.

V and J are TRBV10-3 and TRBJ2-7, with 7 nucleotides matching TRBD1. This CDR3 comprises 14 residues. Germline CDR1 is ENHRY and CDR2 is SYGVKD. V lost 6 bases and J lost 0; bases outside the gene matches: 5. For the CDR3, the DNA is TGTGCCATCAGAGGGGACAGTAGCTCCTACGAGCAGTACTTC. It specifies CAIRGDSSSYEQYF.

V is TRBV30 and J is TRBJ1-5; D is unclear. Germline loops: CDR1 GTSNPN, CDR2 SVGIG (reference sequence). The CDR3 has 13 residues. V lost 1 base and J lost 7, with 11 bases in between. The CDR3 loop is CAWSGGIDQPQHF. CDR3 DNA: TGTGCCTGGAGTGGAGGGATCGACCAGCCCCAGCATTTT.

The genes are TRBV4-1 and TRBJ1-2; no reliable D call. V was shortened by 1 base and J by 4 bases, with 10 bases between the two germline ends. This CDR3 is 14 amino acids long. The germline gives CDR1 MGHRA, CDR2 YSYEKL. The CDR3 region has the DNA TGCGCCAGCAGCCAAGCAACGGGTGCCTATGGCTACACCTTC. Its translation: CASSQATGAYGYTF.

This chain joins TRBV19 and TRBJ1-1; 8 bases are a match to TRBD1. V was clipped by 4 bases and J by 3 bases; unmatched bases: 4. CDR1 LNHDA and CDR2 SQIVND come from the germline V gene (reference sequence). The CDR3 sequence is 14 residues long. The CDR3 protein is CASSRAGGYTEAFF. The DNA for the CDR3 is TGTGCCAGTAGTAGAGCAGGGGGCTACACTGAAGCTTTCTTT.